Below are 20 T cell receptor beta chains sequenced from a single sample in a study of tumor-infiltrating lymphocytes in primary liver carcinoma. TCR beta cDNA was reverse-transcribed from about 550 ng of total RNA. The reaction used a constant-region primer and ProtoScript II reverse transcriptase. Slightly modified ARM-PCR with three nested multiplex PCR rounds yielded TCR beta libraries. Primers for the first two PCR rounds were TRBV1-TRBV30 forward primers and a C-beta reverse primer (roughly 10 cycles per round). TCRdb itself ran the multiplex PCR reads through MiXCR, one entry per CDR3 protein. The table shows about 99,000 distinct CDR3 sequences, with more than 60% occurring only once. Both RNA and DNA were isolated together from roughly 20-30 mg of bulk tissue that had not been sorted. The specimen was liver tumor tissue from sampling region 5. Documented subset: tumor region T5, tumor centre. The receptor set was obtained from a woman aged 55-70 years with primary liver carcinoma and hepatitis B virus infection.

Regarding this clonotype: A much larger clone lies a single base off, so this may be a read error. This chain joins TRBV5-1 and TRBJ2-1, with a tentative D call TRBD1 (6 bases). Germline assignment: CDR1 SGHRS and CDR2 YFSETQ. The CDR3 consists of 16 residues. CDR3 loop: CANSPGGRRQDNEQFF. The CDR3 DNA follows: TGCGCCAACAGCCCGGGCGGCAGGAGACAGGACAATGAGCAGTTCTTC.

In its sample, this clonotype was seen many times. Here the CDR3 reads CASTSGGGPYEQYF. The CDR3 bases are TGTGCCAGCACCTCCGGGGGGGGTCCCTACGAGCAGTACTTC. The chain has TRBV28 and TRBJ2-7; 8 bases line up with TRBD2. Germline V CDR1 and CDR2: MDHEN, SYDVKM. V was clipped by 7 bases and J by 2 bases; unmatched bases: 7. This CDR3 region has 14 residues.

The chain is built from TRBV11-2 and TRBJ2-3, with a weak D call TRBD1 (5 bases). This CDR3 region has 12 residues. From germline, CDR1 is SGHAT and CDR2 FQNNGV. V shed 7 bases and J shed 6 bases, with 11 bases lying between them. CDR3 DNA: TGTGCCAGCACCGTAGACAGTGATACGCAGTATTTT. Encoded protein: CASTVDSDTQYF.

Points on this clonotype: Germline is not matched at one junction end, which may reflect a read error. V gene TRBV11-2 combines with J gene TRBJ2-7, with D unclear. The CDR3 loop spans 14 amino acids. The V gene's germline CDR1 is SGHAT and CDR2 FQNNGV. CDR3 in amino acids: CVSSLARRAYEQYF. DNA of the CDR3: TGTGTCAGCAGCTTAGCACGGAGAGCATACGAACAGTACTTC.

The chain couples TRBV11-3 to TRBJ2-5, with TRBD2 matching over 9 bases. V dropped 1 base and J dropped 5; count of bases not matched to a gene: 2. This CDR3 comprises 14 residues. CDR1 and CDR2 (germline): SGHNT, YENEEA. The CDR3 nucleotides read TGTGCCAGCAGCTTAGGAACTAGCGGGGAGACCCAGTACTTC. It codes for CASSLGTSGETQYF.

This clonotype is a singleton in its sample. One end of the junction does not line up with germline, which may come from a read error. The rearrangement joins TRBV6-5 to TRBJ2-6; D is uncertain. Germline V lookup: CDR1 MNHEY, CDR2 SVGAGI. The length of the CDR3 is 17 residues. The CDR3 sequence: CASSYDTGHSGANVLTF. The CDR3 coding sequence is TGTGCCAGTAGTTACGATACGGGTCATTCTGGGGCCAACGTCCTGACTTTC.

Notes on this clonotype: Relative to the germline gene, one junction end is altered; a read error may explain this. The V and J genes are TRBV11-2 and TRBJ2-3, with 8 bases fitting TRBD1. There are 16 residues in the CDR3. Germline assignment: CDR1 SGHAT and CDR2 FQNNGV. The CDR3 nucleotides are TGTGGCAGCAGCTCGACGCGGTTACAGGGGGTAAATACGCAGTATTTT. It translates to CGSSSTRLQGVNTQYF.

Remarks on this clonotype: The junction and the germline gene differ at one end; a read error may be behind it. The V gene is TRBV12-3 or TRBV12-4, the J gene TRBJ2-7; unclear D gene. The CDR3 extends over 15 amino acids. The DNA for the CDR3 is TGTGCCGGCAGCTTCGGCTTAGTTGGCCACCCGTCGCAGTACTTC. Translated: CAGSFGLVGHPSQYF.

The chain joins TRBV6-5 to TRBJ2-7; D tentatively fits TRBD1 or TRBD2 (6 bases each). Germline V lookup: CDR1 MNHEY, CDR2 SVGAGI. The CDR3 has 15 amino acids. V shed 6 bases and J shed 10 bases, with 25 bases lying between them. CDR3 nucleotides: TGTGCCAGCAGATATCGGGGGCTACGGAGTAAAGGACAGTACTTC. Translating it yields CASRYRGLRSKGQYF.

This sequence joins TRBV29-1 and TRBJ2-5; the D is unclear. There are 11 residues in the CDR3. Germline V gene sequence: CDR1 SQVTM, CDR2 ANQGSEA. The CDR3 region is CSVKYEETQYF. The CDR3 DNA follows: TGCAGTGTTAAATACGAAGAGACCCAGTACTTC.

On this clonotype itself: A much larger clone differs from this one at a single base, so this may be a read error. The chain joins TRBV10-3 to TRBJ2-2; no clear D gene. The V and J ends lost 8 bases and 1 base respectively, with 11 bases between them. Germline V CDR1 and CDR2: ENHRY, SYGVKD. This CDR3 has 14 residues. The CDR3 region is CAIPKCGNTGELFF. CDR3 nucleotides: TGTGCCATCCCTAAGTGTGGGAACACCGGGGAGCTGTTTTTT.

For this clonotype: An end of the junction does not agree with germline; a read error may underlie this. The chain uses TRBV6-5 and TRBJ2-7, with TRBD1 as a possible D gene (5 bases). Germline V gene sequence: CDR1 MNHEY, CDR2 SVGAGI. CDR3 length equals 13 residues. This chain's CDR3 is CASSQDTCYEQYF. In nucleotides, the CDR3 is TGTGCCAGCAGTCAGGACACCTGCTACGAGCAATACTTC.

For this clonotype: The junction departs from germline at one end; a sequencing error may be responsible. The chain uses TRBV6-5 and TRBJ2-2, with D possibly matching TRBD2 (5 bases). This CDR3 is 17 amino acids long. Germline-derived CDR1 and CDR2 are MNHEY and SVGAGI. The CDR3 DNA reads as TGTGCCAGCACTTATCGGATCTTTGGCCAGAACACCGGGGAGCTGTCTTTT. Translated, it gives CASTYRIFGQNTGELSF.

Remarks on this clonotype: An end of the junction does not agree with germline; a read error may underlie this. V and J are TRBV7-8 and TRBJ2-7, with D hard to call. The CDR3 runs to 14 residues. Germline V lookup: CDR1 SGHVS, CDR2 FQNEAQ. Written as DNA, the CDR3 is TGTGCCAGGAGCTTAAAACCGGACCCGAAGGAGCAGTACTTC. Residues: CARSLKPDPKEQYF.

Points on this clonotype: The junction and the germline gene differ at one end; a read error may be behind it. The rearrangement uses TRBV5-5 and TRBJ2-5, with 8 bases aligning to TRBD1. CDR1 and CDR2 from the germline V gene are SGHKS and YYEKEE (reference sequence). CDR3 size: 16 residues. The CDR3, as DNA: TGCGCCAGCAGCTCGAAGACAGGGGTTTCACAAGAGGCCCAGTACTTC. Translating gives CASSSKTGVSQEAQYF.

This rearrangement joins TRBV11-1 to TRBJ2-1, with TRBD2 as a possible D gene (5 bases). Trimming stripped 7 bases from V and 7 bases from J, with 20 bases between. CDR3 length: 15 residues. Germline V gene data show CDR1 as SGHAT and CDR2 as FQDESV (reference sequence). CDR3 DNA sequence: TGTGCCAGCACAGGCCCCCATATACCGGGAAATGAGCAGTTCTTC. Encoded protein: CASTGPHIPGNEQFF. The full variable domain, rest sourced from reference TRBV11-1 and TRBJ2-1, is EAEVAQSPRYKITEKSQAVAFWCDPISGHATLYWYRQILGQGPELLVQFQDESVVDDSQLPKDRFSAERLKGVDSTLKIQPAELGDSAMYLCASTGPHIPGNEQFFGPGTRLTVL.

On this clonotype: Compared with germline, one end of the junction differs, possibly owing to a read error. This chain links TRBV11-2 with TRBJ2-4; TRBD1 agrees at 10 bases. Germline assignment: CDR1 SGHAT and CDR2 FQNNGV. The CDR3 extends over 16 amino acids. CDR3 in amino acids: CASSSAGTGVRNNQYF. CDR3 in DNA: TGTGCCAGCAGCTCCGCCGGGACAGGGGTTCGAAACAATCAGTACTTC.

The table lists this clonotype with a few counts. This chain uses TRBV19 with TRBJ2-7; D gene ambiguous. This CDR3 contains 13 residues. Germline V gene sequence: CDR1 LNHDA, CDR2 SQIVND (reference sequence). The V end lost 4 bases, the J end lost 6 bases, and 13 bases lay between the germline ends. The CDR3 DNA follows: TGTGCCAGTAGTACCCTTTACAGCACCGAGCAGTACTTC. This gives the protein CASSTLYSTEQYF.

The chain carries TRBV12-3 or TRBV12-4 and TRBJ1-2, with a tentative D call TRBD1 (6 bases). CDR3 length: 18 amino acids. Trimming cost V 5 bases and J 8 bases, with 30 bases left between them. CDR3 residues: CASSERGWRPTTNVGYTF. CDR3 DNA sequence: TGTGCCAGCAGTGAAAGGGGGTGGCGCCCCACTACTAACGTAGGCTACACCTTC.

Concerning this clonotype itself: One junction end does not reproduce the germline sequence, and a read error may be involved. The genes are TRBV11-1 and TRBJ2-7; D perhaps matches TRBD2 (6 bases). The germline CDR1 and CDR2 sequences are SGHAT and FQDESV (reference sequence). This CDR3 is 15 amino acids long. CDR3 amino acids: CVSSPRTAGLREQYF. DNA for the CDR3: TGTGTCAGCAGCCCTCGGACGGCAGGACTACGTGAGCAGTACTTC.